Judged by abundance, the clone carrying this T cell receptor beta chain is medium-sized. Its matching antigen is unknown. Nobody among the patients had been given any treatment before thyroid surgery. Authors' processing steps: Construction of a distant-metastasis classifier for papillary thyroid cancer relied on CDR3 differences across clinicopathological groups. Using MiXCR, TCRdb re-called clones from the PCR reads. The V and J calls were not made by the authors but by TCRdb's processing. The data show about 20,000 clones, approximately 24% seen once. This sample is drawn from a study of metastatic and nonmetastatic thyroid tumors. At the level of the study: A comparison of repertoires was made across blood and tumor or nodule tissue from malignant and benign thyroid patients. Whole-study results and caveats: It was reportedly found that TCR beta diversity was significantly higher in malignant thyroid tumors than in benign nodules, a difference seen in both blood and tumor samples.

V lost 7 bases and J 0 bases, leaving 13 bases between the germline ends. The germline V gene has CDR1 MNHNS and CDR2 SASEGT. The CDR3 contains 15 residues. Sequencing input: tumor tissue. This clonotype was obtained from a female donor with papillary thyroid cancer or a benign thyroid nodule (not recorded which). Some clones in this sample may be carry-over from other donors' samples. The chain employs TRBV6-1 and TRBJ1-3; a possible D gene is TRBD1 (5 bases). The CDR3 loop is CASTPGGSSGNTIYF. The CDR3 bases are TGTGCCAGCACCCCGGGGGGTAGCTCTGGAAACACCATATATTTT.